This TCR beta chain is from a study of human T cells and chemical hapten exposure. Time point noted: patch test 1, 2 weeks after DPC sensitization. Stated treatment: therapeutic diphenylcyclopropenone sensitization with weekly scalp DPC. This clonotype came up many times. One entry per CDR3 protein, called by TCRdb with MiXCR from the RACE reads. The sample includes approximately 73,000 distinct CDR3 sequences, approximately 10% seen only once; the top ten take about 1.4%. Sample: whole blood, taken in connection with sensitization to the hapten diphenylcyclopropenone (DPC). This receptor was identified in a woman between 45 and 60 years old with alopecia areata. Some clones in this sample may be carry-over from other donors' samples.

The CDR3 DNA reads TGCAGTGCTACCCTCCGAGGCGGCGGGAGGGTCAATGAGCAGTTCTTC. It is translated as CSATLRGGGRVNEQFF. The chain is built from TRBV20-1 and TRBJ2-1, with 9 nucleotides matching TRBD2. This CDR3 is 16 amino acids long. V shed 4 bases, J shed 6 bases, and the junction held 13 bases outside the gene matches. Germline CDR1 is DFQATT and CDR2 is SNEGSKA (reference sequence).